This T cell receptor beta chain was recovered during a study of T cell responses to AZD1222 COVID-19 vaccine. V was pared by 7 bases and J by 0 bases, with 14 bases of the junction left unmatched. The CDR3 spans 20 residues. CDR1 and CDR2 from the germline V gene are SNHLY and FYNNEI. Findings and caveats of the study: Close to half of all spike-specific TCRs reportedly target regions of the variants that are unmutated. The donor group comprised mostly white British people and more females; the analysis possibly underestimated clonal diversity.

About this clone itself: Its antigen is undetermined.

The protocol was immunoSEQ multiplex PCR, while the TCRdb copy is restricted to in-frame clones and leaves out a portion. The sample lists roughly 180,000 clones, roughly 92% seen once, with about 0.64% in the top ten. This TCR was sampled from an adult in good health. Here the sequenced sample was peripheral blood, taken on day 0 of AZD1222 vaccination. This rearrangement joins TRBV2 to TRBJ2-2; the match to TRBD2 covers 13 bases. The CDR3 protein is CASKLFRLAGGPTNTGELFF. The CDR3 DNA reads TGTGCCAGCAAGCTTTTTAGACTAGCGGGAGGCCCTACGAACACCGGGGAGCTGTTTTTT. The complete variable domain, with remaining parts taken from reference TRBV2 and TRBJ2-2, reads EPEVTQTPSHQVTQMGQEVILRCVPISNHLYFYWYRQILGQKVEFLVSFYNNEISEKSEIFDDQFSVERPDGSNFTLKIRSTKLEDSAMYFCASKLFRLAGGPTNTGELFFGEGSRLTVL.